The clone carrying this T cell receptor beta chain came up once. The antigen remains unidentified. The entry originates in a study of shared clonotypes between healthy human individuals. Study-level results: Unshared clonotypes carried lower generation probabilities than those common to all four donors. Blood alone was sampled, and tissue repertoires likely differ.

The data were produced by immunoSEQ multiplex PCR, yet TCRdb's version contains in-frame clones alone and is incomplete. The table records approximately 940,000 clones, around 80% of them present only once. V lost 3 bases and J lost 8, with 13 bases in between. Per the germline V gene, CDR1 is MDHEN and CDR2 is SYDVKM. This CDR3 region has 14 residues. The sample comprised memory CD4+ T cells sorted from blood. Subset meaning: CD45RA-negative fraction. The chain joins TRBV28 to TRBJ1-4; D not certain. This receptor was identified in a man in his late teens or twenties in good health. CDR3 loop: CASSLTRKDEKLFF. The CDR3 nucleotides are TGTGCCAGCAGTTTGACCCGAAAGGACGAAAAACTGTTTTTT. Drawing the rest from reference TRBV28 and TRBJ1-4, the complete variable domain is DVKVTQSSRYLVKRTGEKVFLECVQDMDHENMFWYRQDPGLGLRLIYFSYDVKMKEKGDIPEGYSVSREKKERFSLILESASTNQTSMYLCASSLTRKDEKLFFGSGTQLSVL.